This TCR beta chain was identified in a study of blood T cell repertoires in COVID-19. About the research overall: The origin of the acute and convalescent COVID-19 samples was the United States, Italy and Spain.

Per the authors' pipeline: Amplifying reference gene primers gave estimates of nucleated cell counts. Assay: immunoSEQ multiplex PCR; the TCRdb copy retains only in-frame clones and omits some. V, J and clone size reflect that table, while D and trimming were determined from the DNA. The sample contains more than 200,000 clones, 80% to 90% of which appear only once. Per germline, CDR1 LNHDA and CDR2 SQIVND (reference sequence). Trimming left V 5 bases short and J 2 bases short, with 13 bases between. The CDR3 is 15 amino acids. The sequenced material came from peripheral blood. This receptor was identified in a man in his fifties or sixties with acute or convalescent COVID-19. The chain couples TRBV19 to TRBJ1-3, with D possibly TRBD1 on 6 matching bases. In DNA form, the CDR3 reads TGTGCCAGTAGTGACAACAGGGTTACTGGAAACACCATATATTTT. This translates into CASSDNRVTGNTIYF.